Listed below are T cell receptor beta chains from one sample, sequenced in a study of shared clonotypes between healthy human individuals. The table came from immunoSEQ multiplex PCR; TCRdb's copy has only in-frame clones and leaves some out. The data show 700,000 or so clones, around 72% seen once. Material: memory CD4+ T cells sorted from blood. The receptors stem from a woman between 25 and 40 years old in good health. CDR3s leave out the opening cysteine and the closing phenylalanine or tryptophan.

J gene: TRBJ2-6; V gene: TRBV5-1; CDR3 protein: ASSPGLAPSGANVLT
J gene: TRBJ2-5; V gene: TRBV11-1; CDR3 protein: ASSLGLTGQETQY
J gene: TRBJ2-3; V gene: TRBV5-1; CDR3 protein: ASSPGATYTDTQY
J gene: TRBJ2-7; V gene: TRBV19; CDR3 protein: ASSIGQNYEQY
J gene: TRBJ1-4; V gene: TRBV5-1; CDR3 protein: ASSLGTVGDKLF
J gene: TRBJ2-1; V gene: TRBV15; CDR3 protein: ATSRAGLAGEGEQF
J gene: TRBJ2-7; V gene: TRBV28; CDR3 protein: ASRDRAYEQY
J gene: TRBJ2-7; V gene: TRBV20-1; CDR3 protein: SASLVGEQY
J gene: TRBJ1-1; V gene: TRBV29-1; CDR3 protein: SVVLRDGGRVNTEAF
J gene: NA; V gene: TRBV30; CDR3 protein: AWSVQGYEQY
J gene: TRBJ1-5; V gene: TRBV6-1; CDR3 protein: ASHAYSNQPQH
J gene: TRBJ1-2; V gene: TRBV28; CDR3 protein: ASSLEDGYT
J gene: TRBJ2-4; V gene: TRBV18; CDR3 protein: ASSPPGAPIAKNIQY
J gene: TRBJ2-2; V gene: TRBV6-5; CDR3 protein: ASSSRGTGELF
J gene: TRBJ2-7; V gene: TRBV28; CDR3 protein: ASSWGGGRGSYEQY
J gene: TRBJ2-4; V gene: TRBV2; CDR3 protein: ASAGQVLAKNIQY
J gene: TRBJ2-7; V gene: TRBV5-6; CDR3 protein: ASSQGPASYEQY
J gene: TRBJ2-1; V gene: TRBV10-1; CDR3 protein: ASSNRQGQGRNEQF